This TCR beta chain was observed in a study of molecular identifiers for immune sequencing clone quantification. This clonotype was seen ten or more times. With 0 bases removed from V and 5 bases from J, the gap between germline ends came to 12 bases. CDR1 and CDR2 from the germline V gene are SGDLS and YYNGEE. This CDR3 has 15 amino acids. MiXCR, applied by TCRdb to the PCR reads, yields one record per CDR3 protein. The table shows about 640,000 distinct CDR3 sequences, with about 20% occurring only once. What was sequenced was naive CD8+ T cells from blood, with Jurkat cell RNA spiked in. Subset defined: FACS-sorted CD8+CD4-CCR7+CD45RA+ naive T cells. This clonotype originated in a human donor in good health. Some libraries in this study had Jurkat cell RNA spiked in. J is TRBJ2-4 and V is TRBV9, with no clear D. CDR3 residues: CASSVEGLVQNIQYF. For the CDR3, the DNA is TGTGCCAGCAGCGTAGAGGGCCTTGTCCAAAACATTCAGTACTTC.